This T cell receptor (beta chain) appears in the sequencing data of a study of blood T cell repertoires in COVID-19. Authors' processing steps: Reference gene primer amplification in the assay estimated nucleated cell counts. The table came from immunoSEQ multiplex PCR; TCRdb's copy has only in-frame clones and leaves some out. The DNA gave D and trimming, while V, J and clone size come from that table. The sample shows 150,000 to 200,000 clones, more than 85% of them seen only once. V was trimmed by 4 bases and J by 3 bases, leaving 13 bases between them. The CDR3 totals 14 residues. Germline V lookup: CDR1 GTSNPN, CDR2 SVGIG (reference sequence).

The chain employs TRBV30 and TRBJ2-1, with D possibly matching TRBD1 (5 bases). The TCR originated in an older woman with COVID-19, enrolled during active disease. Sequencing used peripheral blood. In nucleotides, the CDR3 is TGTGCCTGGACCGATAGGGGCTACTACAATGAGCAGTTCTTC. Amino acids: CAWTDRGYYNEQFF.